This T cell receptor beta chain was observed in a study of tumor and adjacent non-tumor tissue in lung cancer. Study overall: Approximately 4 million productive TCRbeta reads were obtained per sample on average. Broader study findings: Normal lung showed higher cumulative top 100 clone frequency than tumor. Tumor TCR diversity, when higher, was linked to shorter survival.

The library came from three nested PCR rounds adapted from ARM-PCR protocols. TCRdb re-called the multiplex PCR reads through MiXCR, storing one row per CDR3 protein. The sample carries 75,000 to 80,000 distinct CDR3 sequences, 75% to 90% recorded once. The CDR3 consists of 13 residues. Germline CDR1 and CDR2: MDHEN and SYDVKM. This clonotype was counted a few times. The antigen is not known. RNA was extracted from bulk tissue without any cell sorting. Chemotherapy-naive patients with new lung cancer underwent thoracic surgery in China, August–November 2014. The sample was lung tumor tissue. V usage is TRBV28 and J usage is TRBJ1-6; weak D call: TRBD1 (6 bases). The receptor comes from a woman aged 45-60 years with non-small cell lung cancer. The CDR3, as DNA: TGTACTAGCAGTCTCTCAGGGGTTTCACCCCTCCACTTT. This codes for CTSSLSGVSPLHF.